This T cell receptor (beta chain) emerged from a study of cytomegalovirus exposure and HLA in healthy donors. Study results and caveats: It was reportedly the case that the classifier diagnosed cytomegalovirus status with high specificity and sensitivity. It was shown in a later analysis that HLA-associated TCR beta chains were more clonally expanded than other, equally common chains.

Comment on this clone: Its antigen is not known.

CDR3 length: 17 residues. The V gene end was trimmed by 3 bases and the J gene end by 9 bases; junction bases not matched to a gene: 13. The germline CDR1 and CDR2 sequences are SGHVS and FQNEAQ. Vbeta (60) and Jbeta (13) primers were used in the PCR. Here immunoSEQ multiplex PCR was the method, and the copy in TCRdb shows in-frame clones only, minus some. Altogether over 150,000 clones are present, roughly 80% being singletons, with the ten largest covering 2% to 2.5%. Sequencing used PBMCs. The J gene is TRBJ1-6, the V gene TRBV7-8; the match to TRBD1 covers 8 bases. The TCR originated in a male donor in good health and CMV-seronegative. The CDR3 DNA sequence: TGTGCCAGCAGCTTTTATTCCGGAGGACAGGGAATTTCACCCCTCCACTTT. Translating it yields CASSFYSGGQGISPLHF.